This T cell receptor (beta chain) stems from a study of cytomegalovirus exposure and HLA in healthy donors. The PCR ran on 60 Vbeta and 13 Jbeta primers. TCRdb keeps only in-frame clones here, not all; method: immunoSEQ multiplex PCR. The repertoire holds roughly 140,000 clones, almost 85% seen once, with about 5.2% in the top ten. General study findings and limits: Upon later analysis, TCR association rates were observed to vary by HLA locus, being highest for DRB1 and lowest for HLA-C.

With 2 bases removed from V and 2 bases from J, the gap between germline ends came to 7 bases. The V gene's germline CDR1 is KGHSH and CDR2 LQKENI. This CDR3 is built from 13 residues. This clone was seen a single time. Its antigen remains unknown. V is TRBV18 and J is TRBJ2-7, with D possibly TRBD2 on 6 matching bases. The sequenced sample consisted of PBMCs. This clonotype was sampled from a man aged 25 to 40 in good health and CMV-seropositive. CDR3 sequence: CASSPGGTYEQYF. For the CDR3, the DNA is TGTGCCAGCTCACCAGGGGGGACCTACGAGCAGTACTTC.